This entry lists 5 T cell receptor beta chains sequenced from one sample in a study of PD-1 blockade in classical Hodgkin lymphoma. Produced via immunoSEQ multiplex PCR; TCRdb's table is partial and in-frame only. The data show hundreds of clones, approximately 69% seen once. All trial patients relapsed after autologous stem cell transplantation. From thawed PBMCs, magnetic negative selection was used to isolate the CD8+ T cells. The sample in question was CD8+ T cells from blood, obtained at baseline. The source of these receptors is a human donor with classical Hodgkin lymphoma.

V and J are TRBV9 and TRBJ1-6; D is unresolved. This CDR3 has 14 amino acids. CDR1 and CDR2 (germline): SGDLS, YYNGEE. The V and J ends lost 3 bases and 4 bases respectively, with 8 bases between them. CDR3 sequence: CASSEGPYNSPLHF. The CDR3 DNA is TGTGCCAGCAGCGAAGGACCGTATAATTCACCCCTCCACTTT. The full variable domain, with the rest looked up from reference TRBV9 and TRBJ1-6, is DSGVTQTPKHLITATGQRVTLRCSPRSGDLSVYWYQQSLDQGLQFLIQYYNGEERAKGNILERFSAQQFPDLHSELNLSSLELGDSALYFCASSEGPYNSPLHFGNGTRLTVT.

The chain recombines TRBV19 with TRBJ1-1; D gene ambiguous. Germline assignment: CDR1 LNHDA and CDR2 SQIVND (reference sequence). The CDR3 length is 15 residues. Trimming stripped 5 bases from V and 0 bases from J, with 13 bases between. The CDR3 sequence is CASSGPGSLNTEAFF. The CDR3 DNA is TGTGCCAGTAGTGGGCCGGGGAGCCTGAACACTGAAGCTTTCTTT.

This clone showed up just once. CDR3 nucleotide sequence: TGTGCCAGCAGCCTGACACCCCTTTACAATCAGCCCCAGCATTTT. Encoded protein: CASSLTPLYNQPQHF. The chain is built from TRBV28 and TRBJ1-5; D call uncertain. The CDR3 has 15 residues. V lost 6 bases and J lost 3, with 15 bases in between. Germline V gives CDR1 MDHEN, CDR2 SYDVKM. Full variable domain (rest looked up from reference TRBV28 and TRBJ1-5): DVKVTQSSRYLVKRTGEKVFLECVQDMDHENMFWYRQDPGLGLRLIYFSYDVKMKEKGDIPEGYSVSREKKERFSLILESASTNQTSMYLCASSLTPLYNQPQHFGDGTRLSIL.

The gene calls are TRBV7-9 and TRBJ1-4; 7 nucleotides match TRBD1. With V trimmed by 4 bases and J by 0 bases, 5 bases remained unmatched. The CDR3 length is 16 residues. Germline-derived CDR1 and CDR2 are SEHNR and FQNEAQ (reference sequence). The CDR3 region is CASSSRGTTTNEKLFF. The CDR3 bases are TGTGCCAGCAGCTCCAGGGGGACAACAACTAATGAAAAACTGTTTTTT.

The sample holds a few counts of this clone. The chain recombines TRBV4-3 with TRBJ2-7, with D perhaps matching TRBD1 or TRBD2 (5 bases each). V lost 3 bases, J lost 4 bases, and 10 bases lay in between. The CDR3 is 13 residues long. CDR1 is LGHNA and CDR2 is YSLEER in the germline V gene. Written as DNA, the CDR3 is TGCGCCAGCAGCCAGCTCAGGGAGTACGAGCAGTACTTC. Encoded protein: CASSQLREYEQYF.